The next 4 T cell receptor beta chains were all read from a single sample in a study of T cell repertoires in cytomegalovirus infection. Their recognized antigens are unknown. Each CDR3 protein gets one entry after TCRdb re-called the reads with MiXCR. The data hold approximately 76,000 distinct CDR3 sequences, with 40% observed a single time. The sequencing used CD8+ T cells from cultured PBMCs, collected from culture after CMV antigen stimulation. Receptor source: a human donor in good health (CMV status not recorded). Some clones in this sample may be carry-over from other donors' samples.

The chain uses TRBV7-9 and TRBJ1-4; D may be TRBD1 (5 bases). Germline V lookup: CDR1 SEHNR, CDR2 FQNEAQ (reference sequence). CDR3 size: 15 residues. Trimming took off 6 bases at V and 5 bases at J, with 16 bases between the two ends. The CDR3 protein is CASSLYRNLNEKLFF. CDR3 coding DNA: TGTGCCAGCAGTTTGTACAGGAACTTGAATGAAAAACTGTTTTTT. Together with reference TRBV7-9 and TRBJ1-4, the CDR3 gives the full variable domain: DTGVSQNPRHKITKRGQNVTFRCDPISEHNRLYWYRQTLGQGPEFLTYFQNEAQLEKSRLLSDRFSAERPKGSFSTLEIQRTEQGDSAMYLCASSLYRNLNEKLFFGSGTQLSVL.

V is TRBV12-5 and J is TRBJ1-4; D perhaps matches TRBD1 (6 bases). The CDR3 is made up of 16 amino acids. Looked up from germline, CDR1 is LGHNT and CDR2 is FRNRAP. V lost 3 bases to trimming and J lost 6 bases, with 17 bases between them. The CDR3 loop is CASGFYSGTKYEKLFF. The CDR3 nucleotides are TGTGCTAGTGGTTTTTACTCCGGGACAAAGTATGAAAAACTGTTTTTT.

The chain employs TRBV28 and TRBJ1-5; tentative D call: TRBD1 (6 bases). The V and J ends lost 4 bases and 3 bases respectively, with 10 bases between them. The germline V gene encodes CDR1 MDHEN and CDR2 SYDVKM. The CDR3 loop spans 14 amino acids. The CDR3 DNA reads as TGTGCCAGCAGTTCCGACAGGAACAATCAGCCCCAGCATTTT. It yields the protein CASSSDRNNQPQHF.

The rearrangement links TRBV7-3 to TRBJ1-1, with TRBD1 matching 9 bases. Losses at the gene ends were 3 bases for V and 5 bases for J; bases not matched to a gene: 7. The CDR3 spans 15 residues. In germline, CDR1 is SGHTA, CDR2 FQGTGA. The DNA for the CDR3 is TGTGCCAGCAGCTTCTACAGGGGGCGCCGTACTGAAGCTTTCTTT. Its translation: CASSFYRGRRTEAFF.